Listed below are T cell receptor beta chains from one sample, sequenced in a study of blood T cell repertoires in COVID-19. This table comes from immunoSEQ multiplex PCR, and its TCRdb copy is limited to in-frame clones, with some not included. The sample shows some 150,000 clones, approximately 78% of them seen only once. The material sequenced was PBMCs or T cells enriched from blood (not recorded which). These receptors all stem from a woman between 50 and 59 years old who had recovered from COVID-19. Both conserved end residues are part of each CDR3. Fields, in order: J gene, V gene, CDR3 protein.

TRBJ1-4 TRBV27 CASSPPGRGGEKLFF
TRBJ1-1 TRBV11-2 CASSLWPGVFSEAFF
TRBJ1-3 TRBV19 CASRKQGARLSVAGNTIYF
TRBJ2-2 TRBV5-6 CAATRGVNTGELFF
TRBJ1-2 TRBV27 CASSFWTGDGYTF
TRBJ2-7 TRBV14 CASSQGDSLGRYEQYF
TRBJ1-2 TRBV4-1 CASSPPTGNNYGYTF
TRBJ2-3 TRBV5-1 CASSPGLVADTQYF
TRBJ2-4 TRBV7-2 CASSRVVSVDIQYF
TRBJ1-4 TRBV15 CATSRKGQPNEKLFF
TRBJ1-2 TRBV9 CASSPDGRPEDGYTF
TRBJ2-7 TRBV7-9 CASSSPTGSYEQYF
TRBJ1-4 TRBV2 CASNGQSTNEKLFF
TRBJ1-5 TRBV28 CASSLFGQRNQPQHF
TRBJ2-4 TRBV9 CASSLQNRDRDKNIQYF
TRBJ2-7 TRBV19 CASSIHDSGSYEQYF
TRBJ1-1 TRBV25-1 CASWGPDTEAFF
TRBJ1-1 TRBV3-1/TRBV3-2 CASSNRGPDTEAFF
TRBJ2-2 TRBV5-1 CASSPGLAGGLDGELFF
TRBJ1-4 TRBV7-9 CASSLEAGRRLFF
TRBJ1-3 TRBV28 CASSPSAGSSGNTIYF
TRBJ2-7 TRBV30 CAWSPPPGHRVKYEQYF
TRBJ1-1 TRBV7-6 CASSLLGSKAFF
TRBJ2-3 TRBV5-6 CASSGGTADTQYF
TRBJ1-4 TRBV5-1 CASSLAGTGGEKLFF
TRBJ2-3 TRBV28 CASSLTSGGADTQYF
TRBJ1-1 TRBV11-1 CASTRMERTEAFF
TRBJ1-5 TRBV28 CASRLIGHQPQHF
TRBJ1-5 TRBV7-9 CASSLAGGNQPQHF
TRBJ2-3 TRBV5-4 CASRSGTQSTDTQYF
TRBJ2-5 TRBV2 CASRDRGETQYF
TRBJ1-6 TRBV3-1/TRBV3-2 CASSQDPPGFNSPLHF
TRBJ2-3 TRBV5-5 CASSLDQLQGTQYF
TRBJ2-3 TRBV18 CASSPRTSGGAIEDTQYF
TRBJ2-2 TRBV25-1 CASSAFPGEAGELFF
TRBJ1-2 TRBV2 CASTREAGSRYGYTF
TRBJ2-3 TRBV3-1/TRBV3-2 CASSSRGGQDTQYF
TRBJ1-1 TRBV30 CAWSQGSGYTEAFF
TRBJ2-7 TRBV5-1 CASSLGQARYEQYF
TRBJ2-7 TRBV6-1 CASSDQDRDLSRNF
TRBJ1-3 TRBV2 CASSHPLLGTGGGNTIYF
TRBJ1-2 TRBV30 CAWSATGGGYTF
TRBJ1-4 TRBV27 CASRRPGQLNEKLFF
TRBJ2-7 TRBV7-2 CASSPAGTGEYEQYF